The clone carrying this T cell receptor beta chain has only a few counts. Its antigen is not identified. The entry originates in a study of blood T cells in healthy people across ages. Healthy Caucasian individuals from Russia aged 6 to 90 were enrolled as donors. Trimming cost V 11 bases and J 10 bases, with 17 bases left between them. Per germline, CDR1 SNHLY and CDR2 FYNNEI. CDR3 length: 11 residues. Using a J-beta primer mix together with a sample-barcoded 5' primer, a second PCR was run for about 6 to 12 cycles. Each of the cDNA molecules was tagged by a template-switch adaptor with 12 random nucleotides. TCRdb recomputed calls from the 5' RACE reads with MiXCR, one row per CDR3 protein. Of 1,800,000 or so distinct CDR3 sequences listed, about 39% are singletons. General study results and limits: Researchers said unsorted PBMCs prevented a conclusive naive versus antigen-experienced comparison. Per-million-T-cell TCR beta diversity fell roughly linearly with age.

The receptor's source is a human donor in good health. The chain employs TRBV2 and TRBJ1-2; D gene uncertain. Source material: blood. DNA of the CDR3: TGTGCCGAAACTGGGCCGGCCTCCTACACCTTC. It yields the protein CAETGPASYTF.